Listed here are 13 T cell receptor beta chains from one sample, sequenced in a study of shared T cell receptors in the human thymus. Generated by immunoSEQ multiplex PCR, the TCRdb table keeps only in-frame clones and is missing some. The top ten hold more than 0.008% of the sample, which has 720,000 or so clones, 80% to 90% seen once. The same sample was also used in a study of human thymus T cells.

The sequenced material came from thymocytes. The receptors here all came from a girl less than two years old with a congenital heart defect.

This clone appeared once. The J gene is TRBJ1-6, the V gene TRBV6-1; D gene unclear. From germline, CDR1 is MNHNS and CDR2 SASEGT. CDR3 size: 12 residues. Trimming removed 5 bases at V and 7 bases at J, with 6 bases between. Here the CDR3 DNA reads TGTGCCAGCAGTCAACAAAATTCACCCCTCCACTTT. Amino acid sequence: CASSQQNSPLHF.

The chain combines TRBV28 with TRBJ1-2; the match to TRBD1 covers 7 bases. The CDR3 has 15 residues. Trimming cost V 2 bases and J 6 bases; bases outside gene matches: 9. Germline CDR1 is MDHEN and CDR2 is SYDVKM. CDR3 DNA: TGTGCCAGCAGTTTAATCCCGCGACAGGGAAATGGCTACACCTTC. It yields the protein CASSLIPRQGNGYTF.

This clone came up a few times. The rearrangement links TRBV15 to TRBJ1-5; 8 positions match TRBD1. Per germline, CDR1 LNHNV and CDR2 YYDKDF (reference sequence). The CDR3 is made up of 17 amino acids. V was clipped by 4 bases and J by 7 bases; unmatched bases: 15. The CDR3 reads CATSIGEQGAQGQPQHF. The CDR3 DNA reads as TGTGCCACCAGCATAGGAGAGCAGGGGGCGCAAGGGCAGCCCCAGCATTTT.

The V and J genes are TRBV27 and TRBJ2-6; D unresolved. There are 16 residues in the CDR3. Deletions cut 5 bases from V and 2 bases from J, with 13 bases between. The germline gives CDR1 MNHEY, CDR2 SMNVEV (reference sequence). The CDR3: CASSPRYLPGANVLTF. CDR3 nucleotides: TGTGCCAGCAGTCCCAGATACCTCCCTGGGGCCAACGTCCTGACTTTC.

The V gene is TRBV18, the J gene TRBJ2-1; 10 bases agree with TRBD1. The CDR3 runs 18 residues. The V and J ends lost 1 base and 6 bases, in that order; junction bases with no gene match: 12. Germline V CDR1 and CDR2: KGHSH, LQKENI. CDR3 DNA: TGTGCCAGCTCACCACTGGGGACAGGGGATCGCCGAAGCAATGAGCAGTTCTTC. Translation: CASSPLGTGDRRSNEQFF.

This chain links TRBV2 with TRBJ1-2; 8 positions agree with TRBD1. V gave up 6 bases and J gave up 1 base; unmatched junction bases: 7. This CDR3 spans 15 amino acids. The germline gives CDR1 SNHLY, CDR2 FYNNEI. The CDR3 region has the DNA TGTGCCAGCAGGATTCGACAGGGGATTAACTATGGCTACACCTTC. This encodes CASRIRQGINYGYTF.

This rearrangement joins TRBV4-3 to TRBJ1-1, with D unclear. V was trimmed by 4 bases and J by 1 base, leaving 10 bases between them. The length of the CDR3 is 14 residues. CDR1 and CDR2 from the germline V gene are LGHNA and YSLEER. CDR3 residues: CASSLRRQNTEAFF. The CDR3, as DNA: TGCGCCAGCAGCCTTCGAAGACAGAACACTGAAGCTTTCTTT.

The CDR3 is CASSSSTGWLDYGYTF. The CDR3 nucleotides read TGTGCCAGCAGTTCCTCGACAGGGTGGCTTGACTATGGCTACACCTTC. The chain uses TRBV6-5 and TRBJ1-2, with TRBD1 identical over 7 bases. The CDR3 contains 16 residues. V trimming: 4 bases; J trimming: 3 bases; junction bases outside the gene matches: 11. The germline V gene has CDR1 MNHEY and CDR2 SVGAGI.

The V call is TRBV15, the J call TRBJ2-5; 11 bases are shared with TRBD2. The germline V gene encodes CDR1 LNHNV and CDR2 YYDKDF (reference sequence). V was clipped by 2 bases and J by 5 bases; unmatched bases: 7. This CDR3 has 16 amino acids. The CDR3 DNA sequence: TGTGCCACCAGCAGAAATAGCGGGGGGGCTGGGGAGACCCAGTACTTC. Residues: CATSRNSGGAGETQYF.

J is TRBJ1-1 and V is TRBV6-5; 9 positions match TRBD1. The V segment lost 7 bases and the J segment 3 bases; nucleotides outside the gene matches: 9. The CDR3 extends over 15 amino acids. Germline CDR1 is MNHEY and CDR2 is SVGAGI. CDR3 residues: CASTPGTGWYTEAFF. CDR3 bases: TGTGCCAGCACTCCCGGGACAGGGTGGTACACTGAAGCTTTCTTT.

CDR3 nucleotides: TGTGCCAGCAGTTCCTATTACAGGGGGAAAACCTACAATGAGCAGTTCTTC. This sequence encodes CASSSYYRGKTYNEQFF. The V and J genes are TRBV27 and TRBJ2-1; TRBD1 matches 8 bases. The trim removed 4 bases at V and 2 bases at J, leaving 10 bases unmatched. The CDR3 extends over 17 amino acids. Germline V CDR1 and CDR2: MNHEY, SMNVEV (reference sequence).

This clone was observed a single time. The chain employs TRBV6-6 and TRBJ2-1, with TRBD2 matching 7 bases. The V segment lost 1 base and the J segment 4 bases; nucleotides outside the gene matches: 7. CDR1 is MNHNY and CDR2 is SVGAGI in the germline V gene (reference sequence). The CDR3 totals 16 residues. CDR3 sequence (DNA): TGTGCCAGCAGTTACTGTGCGGGGGAAGGGTACAATGAGCAGTTCTTC. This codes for CASSYCAGEGYNEQFF.

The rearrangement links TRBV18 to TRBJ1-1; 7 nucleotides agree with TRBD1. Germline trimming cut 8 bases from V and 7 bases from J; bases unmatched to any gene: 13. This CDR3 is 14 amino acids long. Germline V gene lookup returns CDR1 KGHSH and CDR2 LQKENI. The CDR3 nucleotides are TGTGCCAGCCAATATACAGGGGACCAGAGTGAAGCTTTCTTT. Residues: CASQYTGDQSEAFF. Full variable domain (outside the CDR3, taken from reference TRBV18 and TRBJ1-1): NAGVMQNPRHLVRRRGQEARLRCSPMKGHSHVYWYRQLPEEGLKFMVYLQKENIIDESGMPKERFSAEFPKEGPSILRIQQVVRGDSAAYFCASQYTGDQSEAFFGQGTRLTVV.